The TCR beta chain under discussion was sequenced for a study of T-cell memory formation after mild COVID-19. Study results and limitations: Largely, contracting CD4+ clones fell within CM and EM, and contracting CD8+ clones within EMRA. Clones contracting across day 15 to 85 had a balanced CD4/CD8 profile; later expanding clones leaned CD4+.

Amplification by 5'RACE using constant-segment primers produced TCR alpha and TCR beta cDNA libraries that carried sample barcodes and UMIs. One entry per CDR3 protein, called by TCRdb with MiXCR from the 5' RACE reads. The top ten hold 22% of the sample, which has about 350,000 distinct CDR3 sequences, roughly an eighth seen once. The sample holds many counts of this clonotype. Its antigen remains unknown. The germline V and J ends were trimmed by 3 bases and 4 bases, with 14 bases remaining between them. Germline V gene lookup returns CDR1 LGHNA and CDR2 YSLEER. This CDR3 spans 15 amino acids. The gene calls are TRBV4-3 and TRBJ2-3; D is tentatively TRBD1 or TRBD2 (5 bases each). The receptor comes from a man in his late teens or twenties who had mild COVID-19 (a few samples of this study predate the infection). Cell type and time point are not known. The sample comprised PBMCs or a T cell subset sorted from them (not recorded which). The CDR3 is CASSHGARDADTQYF. In DNA form, the CDR3 reads TGCGCCAGCAGCCACGGGGCCAGGGACGCAGATACGCAGTATTTT.